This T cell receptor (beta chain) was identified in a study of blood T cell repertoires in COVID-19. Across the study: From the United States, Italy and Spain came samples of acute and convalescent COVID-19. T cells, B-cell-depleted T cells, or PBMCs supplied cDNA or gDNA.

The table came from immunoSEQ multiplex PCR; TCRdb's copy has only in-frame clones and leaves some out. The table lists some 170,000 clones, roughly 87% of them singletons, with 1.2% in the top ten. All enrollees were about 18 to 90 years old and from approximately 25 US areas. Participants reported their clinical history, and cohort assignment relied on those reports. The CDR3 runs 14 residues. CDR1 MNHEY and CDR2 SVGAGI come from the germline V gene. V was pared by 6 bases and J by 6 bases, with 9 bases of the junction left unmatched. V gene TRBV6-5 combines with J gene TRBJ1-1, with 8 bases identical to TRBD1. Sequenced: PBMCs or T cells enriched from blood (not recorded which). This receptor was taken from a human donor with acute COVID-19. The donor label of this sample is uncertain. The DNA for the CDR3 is TGTGCCAGCAGGGGAGGACAGGGTTCGGCTGAAGCTTTCTTT. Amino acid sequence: CASRGGQGSAEAFF.